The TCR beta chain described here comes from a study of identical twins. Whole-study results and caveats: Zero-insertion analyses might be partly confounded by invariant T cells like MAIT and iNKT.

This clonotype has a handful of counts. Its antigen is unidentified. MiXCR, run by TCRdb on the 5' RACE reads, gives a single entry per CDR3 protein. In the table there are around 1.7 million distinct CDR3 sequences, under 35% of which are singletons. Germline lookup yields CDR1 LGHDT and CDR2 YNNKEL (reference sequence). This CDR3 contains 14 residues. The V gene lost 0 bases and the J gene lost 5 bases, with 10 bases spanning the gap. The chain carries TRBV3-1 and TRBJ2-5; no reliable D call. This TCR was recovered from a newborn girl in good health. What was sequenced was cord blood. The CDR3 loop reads CASSQEAEYETQYF. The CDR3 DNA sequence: TGTGCCAGCAGCCAAGAGGCAGAATATGAGACCCAGTACTTC.